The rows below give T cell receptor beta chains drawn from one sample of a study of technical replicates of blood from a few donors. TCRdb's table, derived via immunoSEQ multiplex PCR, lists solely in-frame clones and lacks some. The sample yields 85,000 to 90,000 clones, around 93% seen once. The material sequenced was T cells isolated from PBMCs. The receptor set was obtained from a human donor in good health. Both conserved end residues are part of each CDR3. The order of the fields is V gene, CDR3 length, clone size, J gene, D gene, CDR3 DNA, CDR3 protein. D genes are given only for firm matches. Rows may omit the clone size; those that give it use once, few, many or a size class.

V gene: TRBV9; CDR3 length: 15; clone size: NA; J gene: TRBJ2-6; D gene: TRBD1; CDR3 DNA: TGTGCCAGCAGCGCCGACAGGGTTGGGGCCAACGTCCTGACTTTC; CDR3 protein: CASSADRVGANVLTF
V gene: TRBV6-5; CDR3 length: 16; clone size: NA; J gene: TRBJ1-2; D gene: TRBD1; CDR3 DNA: TGTGCCAGCAGTTACTTACCGGGACAGAATAACTATGGCTACACCTTC; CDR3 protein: CASSYLPGQNNYGYTF
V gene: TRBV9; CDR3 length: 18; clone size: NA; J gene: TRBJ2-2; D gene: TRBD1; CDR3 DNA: TGTGCCAGCAGCGTATGGATAGGCAGGGGGCTGAACACCGGGGAGCTGTTTTTT; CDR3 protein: CASSVWIGRGLNTGELFF
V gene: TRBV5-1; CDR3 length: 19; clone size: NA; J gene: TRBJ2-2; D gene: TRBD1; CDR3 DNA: TGCGCCAGCAGCTTGGGGACAGGGTTAAGGACCGCGAACACCGGGGAGCTGTTTTTT; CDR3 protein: CASSLGTGLRTANTGELFF
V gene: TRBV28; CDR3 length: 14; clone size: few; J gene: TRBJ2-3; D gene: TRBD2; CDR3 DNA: TGTGCCAGCAGTTTGGGACTAGCAATAGATACGCAGTATTTT; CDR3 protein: CASSLGLAIDTQYF
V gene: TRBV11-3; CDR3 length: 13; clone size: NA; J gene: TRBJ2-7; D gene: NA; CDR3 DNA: TGTGCCAGCAGTATACCAGGAACCTACGAGCAGTACTTC; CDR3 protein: CASSIPGTYEQYF
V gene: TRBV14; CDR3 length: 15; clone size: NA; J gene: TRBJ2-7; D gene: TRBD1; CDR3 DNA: TGTGCCAGCAGCCTCGGACAGGGAATTTCCTACGAGCAGTACTTC; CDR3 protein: CASSLGQGISYEQYF
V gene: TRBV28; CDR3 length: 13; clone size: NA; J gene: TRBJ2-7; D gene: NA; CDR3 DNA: TGTGCCAGCAGAAGCCCTCCCTCCTACGAGCAGTACTTC; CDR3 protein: CASRSPPSYEQYF
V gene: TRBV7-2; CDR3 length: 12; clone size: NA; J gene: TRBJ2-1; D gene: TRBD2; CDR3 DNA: TGTGCCAGCAGCCCGGGGGGGAATGAGCAGTTCTTC; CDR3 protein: CASSPGGNEQFF
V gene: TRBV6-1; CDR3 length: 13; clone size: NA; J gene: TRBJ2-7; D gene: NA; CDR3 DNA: TGTGCCAGCAGTGACGGACTTTTCTACGAGCAGTACTTC; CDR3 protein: CASSDGLFYEQYF
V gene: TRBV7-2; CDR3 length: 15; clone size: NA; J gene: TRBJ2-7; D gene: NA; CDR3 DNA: TGTGCCAGCAGCTTAGACGGAACTAGTCGCTACGAGCAGTACTTC; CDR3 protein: CASSLDGTSRYEQYF
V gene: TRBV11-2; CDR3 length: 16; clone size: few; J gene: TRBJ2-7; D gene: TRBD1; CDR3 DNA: TGTGCCAGCAGCTTAGGGGTTTTGGGGACAGACTACGAGCAGTACTTC; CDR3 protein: CASSLGVLGTDYEQYF
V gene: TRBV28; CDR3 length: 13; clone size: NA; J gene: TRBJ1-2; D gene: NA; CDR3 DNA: TGTGCCAGCAGTTTAGGCTTCACGGGTGGCTACACCTTC; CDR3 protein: CASSLGFTGGYTF
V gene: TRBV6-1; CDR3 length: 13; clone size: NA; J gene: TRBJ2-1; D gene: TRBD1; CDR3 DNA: TGTGCCAGCAGTGGACAGGGGAAAAGGGAGCAGTTCTTC; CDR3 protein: CASSGQGKREQFF
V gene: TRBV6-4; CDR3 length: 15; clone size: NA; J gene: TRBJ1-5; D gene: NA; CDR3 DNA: TGTGCCAGCAGACGAACAGCTACCTCCAATCAGCCCCAGCATTTT; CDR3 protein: CASRRTATSNQPQHF
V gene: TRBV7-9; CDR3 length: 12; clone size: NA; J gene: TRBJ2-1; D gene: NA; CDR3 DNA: TGTGCCAGCAGCTTATTACTGAGTGAGCAGTTCTTC; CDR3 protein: CASSLLLSEQFF
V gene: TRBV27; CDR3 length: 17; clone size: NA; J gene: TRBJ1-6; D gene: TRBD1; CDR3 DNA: TGTGCCAGCAGTTTATCGATAGGGGGGACAGTGAAGTCACCCCTCCACTTT; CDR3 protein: CASSLSIGGTVKSPLHF
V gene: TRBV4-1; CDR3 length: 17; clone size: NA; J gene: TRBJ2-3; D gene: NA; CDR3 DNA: TGCGCCAGCAGCCAAGCTCCACAGGGTTCCAGCACAGATACGCAGTATTTT; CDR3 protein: CASSQAPQGSSTDTQYF
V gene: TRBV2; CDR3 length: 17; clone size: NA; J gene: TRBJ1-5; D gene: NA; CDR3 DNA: TGTGCCAGCAGGACTTCAAGCAGCCCCTATAGCAATCAGCCCCAGCATTTT; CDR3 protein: CASRTSSSPYSNQPQHF
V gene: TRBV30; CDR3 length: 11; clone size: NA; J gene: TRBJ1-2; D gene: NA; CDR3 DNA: TGTGCCTGGAGTGTTACTCATGGCTACACCTTC; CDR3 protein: CAWSVTHGYTF
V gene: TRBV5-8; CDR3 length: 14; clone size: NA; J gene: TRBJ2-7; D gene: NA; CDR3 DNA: TGTGCCAGCAGTCGGCCCCCTCTAGGCTACGAGCAGTACTTC; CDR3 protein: CASSRPPLGYEQYF
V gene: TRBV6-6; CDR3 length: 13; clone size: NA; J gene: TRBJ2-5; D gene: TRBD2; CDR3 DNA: TGTGCCACATCGCTAGCGGGGCAAGAGACCCAGTACTTC; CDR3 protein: CATSLAGQETQYF
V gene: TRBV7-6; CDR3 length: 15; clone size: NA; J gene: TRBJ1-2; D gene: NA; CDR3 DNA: TGTGCCAGCAGCCCGCAGGAGGGACCTAACTATGGCTACACCTTC; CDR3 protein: CASSPQEGPNYGYTF
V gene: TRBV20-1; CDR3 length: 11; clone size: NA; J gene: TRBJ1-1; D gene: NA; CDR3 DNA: TGCAGTGCCAGGGGGAACACTGAAGCTTTCTTT; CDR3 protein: CSARGNTEAFF
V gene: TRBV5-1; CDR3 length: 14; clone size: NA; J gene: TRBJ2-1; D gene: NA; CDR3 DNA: TGCGCCAGCAGCTTGCAGGGCGAGAGCAATGAGCAGTTCTTC; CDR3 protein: CASSLQGESNEQFF
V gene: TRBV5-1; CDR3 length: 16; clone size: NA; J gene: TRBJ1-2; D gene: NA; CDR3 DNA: TGCGCCAGCAGCTTGCTTGTGGAAAGGGGCAACTATGGCTACACCTTC; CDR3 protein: CASSLLVERGNYGYTF
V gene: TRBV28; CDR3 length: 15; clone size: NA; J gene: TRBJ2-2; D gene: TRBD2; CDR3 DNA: TGTGCCAGCAGTCTCATAGCGGGAGTCACCGGGGAGCTGTTTTTT; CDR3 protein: CASSLIAGVTGELFF
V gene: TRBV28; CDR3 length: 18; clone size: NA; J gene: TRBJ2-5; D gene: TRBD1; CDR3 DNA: TGTGCCAGCAGTAAGCCGGGACAGGGTGCCGAGGATGAAGAGACCCAGTACTTC; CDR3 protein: CASSKPGQGAEDEETQYF
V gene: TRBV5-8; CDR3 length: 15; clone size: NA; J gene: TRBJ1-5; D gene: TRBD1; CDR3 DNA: TGTGCCAGCAGCTCACCAGGGACAGCTAAGCAGCCCCAGCATTTT; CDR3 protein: CASSSPGTAKQPQHF
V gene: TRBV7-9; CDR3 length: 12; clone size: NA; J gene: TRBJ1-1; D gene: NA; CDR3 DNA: TGTGCCAGCAGCTTTGGTCGAGGGGAAGCTTTCTTT; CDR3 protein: CASSFGRGEAFF
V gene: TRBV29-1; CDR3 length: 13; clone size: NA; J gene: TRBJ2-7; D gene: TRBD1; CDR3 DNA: TGCAGCGTTCTACAGGGGCTTTTACACGAGCAGTACTTC; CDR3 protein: CSVLQGLLHEQYF
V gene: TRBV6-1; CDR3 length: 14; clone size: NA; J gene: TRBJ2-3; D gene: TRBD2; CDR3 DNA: TGTGCCAGTGGACTAGCAGTAGACACAGATACGCAGTATTTT; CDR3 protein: CASGLAVDTDTQYF
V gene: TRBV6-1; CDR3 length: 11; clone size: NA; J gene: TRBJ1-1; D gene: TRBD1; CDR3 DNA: TGTGCCGGACAGGGACCCACTGAAGCTTTCTTT; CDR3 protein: CAGQGPTEAFF
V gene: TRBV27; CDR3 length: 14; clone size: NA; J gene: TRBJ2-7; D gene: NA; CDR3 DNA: TGTGCCAGCAGTTCCCTTCGGGAGACCTACGAGCAGTACTTC; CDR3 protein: CASSSLRETYEQYF
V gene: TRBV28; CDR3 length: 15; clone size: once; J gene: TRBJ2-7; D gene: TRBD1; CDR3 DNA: TGTGCCAGCAGTTTGTATCCGGGACAGGGTTACGAGCAGTACTTC; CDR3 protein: CASSLYPGQGYEQYF
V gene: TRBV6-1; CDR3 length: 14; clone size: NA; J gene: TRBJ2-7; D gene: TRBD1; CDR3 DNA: TGTGCCAGCAGTGCAGGGGACAGGTCCTACGAGCAGTACTTC; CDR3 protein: CASSAGDRSYEQYF
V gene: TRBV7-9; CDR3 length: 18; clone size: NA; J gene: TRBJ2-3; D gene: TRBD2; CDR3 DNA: TGTGCCAGCAGCCCGGGACTAGCGGGAGGGCCGCGGACAGATACGCAGTATTTT; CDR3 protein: CASSPGLAGGPRTDTQYF
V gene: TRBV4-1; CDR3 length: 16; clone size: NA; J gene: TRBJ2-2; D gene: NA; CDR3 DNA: TGCGCCAGCAGCCAAGATGGACAGCCGAACACCGGGGAGCTGTTTTTT; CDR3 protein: CASSQDGQPNTGELFF
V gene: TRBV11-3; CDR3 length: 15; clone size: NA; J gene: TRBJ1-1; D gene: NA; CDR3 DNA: TGTGCCAGCAGCTCCCTTCCACAGAGGAACACTGAAGCTTTCTTT; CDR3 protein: CASSSLPQRNTEAFF
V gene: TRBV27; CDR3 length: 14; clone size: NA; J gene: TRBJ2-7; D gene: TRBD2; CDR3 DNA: TGTGCCAGCTGTGGACTAGCGGACTCCTACGAGCAGTACTTC; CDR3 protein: CASCGLADSYEQYF
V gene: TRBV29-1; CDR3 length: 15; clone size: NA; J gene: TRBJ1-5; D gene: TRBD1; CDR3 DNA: TGCAGCGTGGGCCAGGGACAGGGACTCAATCAGCCCCAGCATTTT; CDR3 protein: CSVGQGQGLNQPQHF
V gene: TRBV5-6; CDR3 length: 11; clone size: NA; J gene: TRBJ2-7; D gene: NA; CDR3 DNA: TGTGCCAGCAGCGACTTTTACGAGCAGTACTTC; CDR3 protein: CASSDFYEQYF
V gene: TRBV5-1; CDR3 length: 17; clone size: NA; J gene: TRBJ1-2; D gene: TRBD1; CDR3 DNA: TGCGCCAGCAGCTCTGGGACAGGGGCAAAATTCTACTATGGCTACACCTTC; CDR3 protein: CASSSGTGAKFYYGYTF
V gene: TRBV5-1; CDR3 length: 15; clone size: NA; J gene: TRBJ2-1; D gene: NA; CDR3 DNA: TGCGCCAGCATCAACAGGCTAGTAGGATCCAATGAGCAGTTCTTC; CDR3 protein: CASINRLVGSNEQFF
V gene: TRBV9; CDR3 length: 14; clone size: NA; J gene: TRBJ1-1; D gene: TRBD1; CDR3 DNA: TGTGCCAGCAGCCCCCGACAGGGGGGGCCAGGAGCTTTCTTT; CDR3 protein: CASSPRQGGPGAFF
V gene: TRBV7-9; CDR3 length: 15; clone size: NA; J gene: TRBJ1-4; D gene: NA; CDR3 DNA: TGTGCCAGCAGCGGTCGGGAGGGGATTGATGAAAAACTGTTTTTT; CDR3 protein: CASSGREGIDEKLFF